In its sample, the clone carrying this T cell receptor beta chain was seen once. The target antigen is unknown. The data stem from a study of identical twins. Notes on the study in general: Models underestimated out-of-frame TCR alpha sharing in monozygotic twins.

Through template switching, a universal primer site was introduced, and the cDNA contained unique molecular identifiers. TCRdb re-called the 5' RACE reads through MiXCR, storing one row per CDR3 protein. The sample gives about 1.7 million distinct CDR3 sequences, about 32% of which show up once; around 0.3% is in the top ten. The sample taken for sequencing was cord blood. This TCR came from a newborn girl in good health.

CDR3 bases: TGTGCCAGCAGGCTGAGGGAGGGCCAGCCCCAGCATTTT. It codes for CASRLREGQPQHF. The V call is TRBV6-5, the J call TRBJ1-5; D call uncertain. The CDR3 loop spans 13 amino acids. CDR1 is MNHEY and CDR2 is SVGAGI in the germline V gene. Trimming left V 6 bases short and J 7 bases short, with 13 bases between.